The next 18 T cell receptor beta chains were all read from a single sample in a study of blood T cells in healthy people across ages. The authors ran a second PCR of about 6 to 12 cycles using a sample-barcoded 5' primer and a J-beta primer mix. MiXCR was run by TCRdb on the 5' RACE reads, yielding one entry per CDR3 protein. The sample shows around 1,600,000 distinct CDR3 sequences, 40% to 45% of them seen only once. The specimen was blood. These receptor sequences come from a woman aged 18-29 years in good health.

The sample holds a few counts of this clonotype. One base away lies a much larger clone, so this may be a sequencing read error. The chain links TRBV6-2 or TRBV6-3 to TRBJ2-1; D is undetermined. Germline CDR1 MNHEY, CDR2 SVGEGT. Trimming took off 8 bases at V and 3 bases at J, with 11 bases between the two ends. The CDR3 extends over 13 amino acids. The CDR3 DNA follows: TGTGCCAGCCGCGATGCTCTCTACAATGAGCAGTTCTTC. It specifies CASRDALYNEQFF.

The rearrangement links TRBV7-6 to TRBJ2-2, with TRBD2 matching 9 bases. CDR1 and CDR2 from the germline V gene are SGHVS and FNYEAQ. This CDR3 is built from 16 residues. J was trimmed by 1 base and V by 5 bases; bases with no gene match: 5. The CDR3 DNA follows: TGTGCCAGCAGCCGAAGACTAGCGGAGAACACCGGGGAGCTGTTTTTT. This sequence encodes CASSRRLAENTGELFF.

This clonotype was seen only a few times. V is TRBV4-3 and J is TRBJ1-1, with 9 nucleotides matching TRBD1. The ends lost 5 bases at V and 3 bases at J; junction bases unmatched: 16. The CDR3 extends over 18 amino acids. CDR1 is LGHNA, CDR2 YSLEER, per germline. CDR3 sequence reads: CASSFRDRAPPGDTEAFF. The CDR3 DNA follows: TGCGCCAGCAGCTTCCGGGACAGGGCCCCACCGGGGGACACTGAAGCTTTCTTT.

The sample holds a few counts of this clonotype. The V and J genes are TRBV5-1 and TRBJ1-5; the match to TRBD1 covers 8 bases. Germline values: CDR1 SGHRS, CDR2 YFSETQ. The CDR3 has 17 residues. The V segment lost 6 bases and the J segment 0 bases; nucleotides outside the gene matches: 11. CDR3 in amino acids: CASIVGQGAYSNQPQHF. The CDR3 bases are TGCGCCAGCATTGTAGGACAGGGAGCGTATAGCAATCAGCCCCAGCATTTT.

This clonotype was seen only once. The chain links TRBV13 to TRBJ1-1; tentative D call: TRBD1 (5 bases). The CDR3 length is 15 residues. Trimming left V 3 bases short and J 4 bases short, with 15 bases between. The germline gives CDR1 PRHDT, CDR2 FYEKMQ (reference sequence). The CDR3 sequence is CASSFGDLAGTEAFF. CDR3 in DNA: TGTGCCAGCAGCTTCGGGGACTTGGCCGGCACTGAAGCTTTCTTT.

V usage is TRBV30 and J usage is TRBJ1-2, with D unclear. Germline loops: CDR1 GTSNPN, CDR2 SVGIG (reference sequence). The CDR3 length is 14 residues. V was clipped by 0 bases and J by 0 bases, with 8 bases between them. CDR3 in amino acids: CAWSVWQANYGYTF. The CDR3 DNA is TGTGCCTGGAGTGTTTGGCAAGCTAACTATGGCTACACCTTC.

This clonotype was counted a single time. The rearrangement joins TRBV19 to TRBJ2-5, with TRBD2 matching over 10 bases. CDR3 length: 16 residues. Germline V gene lookup returns CDR1 LNHDA and CDR2 SQIVND (reference sequence). J was trimmed by 1 base and V by 10 bases; bases with no gene match: 12. The DNA of the CDR3 is TGTGCCACCTCTCGGGGACTAGCGACCCTCCAAGAGACCCAGTACTTC. Its protein product is CATSRGLATLQETQYF.

This rearrangement joins TRBV6-2 or TRBV6-3 to TRBJ1-6, with no clear D. V dropped 9 bases and J dropped 7 bases, with 19 bases sitting between them. Germline loops: CDR1 MNHEY, CDR2 SVGEGT. The CDR3 runs to 15 residues. The CDR3 DNA is TGTGCCAGTCGAAAGACTCTTGGCGGAAATTCACCCCTCCACTTT. Protein: CASRKTLGGNSPLHF.

V usage is TRBV10-3 and J usage is TRBJ2-7; weak D call: TRBD2 (6 bases). This CDR3 is built from 14 residues. Trimming shortened V by 0 bases and J by 5 bases, and 11 bases separated the two germline ends. Germline loops: CDR1 ENHRY, CDR2 SYGVKD. As DNA, the CDR3 is TGTGCCATCAGTGAGTCTGGTAGCGGACACGAGCAGTACTTC. This gives the protein CAISESGSGHEQYF.

This clonotype was picked up a small number of times. The chain combines TRBV4-3 with TRBJ1-6; D may be TRBD1 (5 bases). The CDR3 runs 14 residues. Germline V gene data show CDR1 as LGHNA and CDR2 as YSLEER. Trimming stripped 3 bases from V and 9 bases from J, with 12 bases between. In nucleotides, the CDR3 is TGCGCCAGCAGCCATCAGGGATGGGGTTCACCCCTCCACTTT. This gives the protein CASSHQGWGSPLHF.

The V call is TRBV7-9, the J call TRBJ2-5, with a possible D match to TRBD2 (6 bases). Germline lookup yields CDR1 SEHNR and CDR2 FQNEAQ (reference sequence). The CDR3 is 13 amino acids. V gave up 6 bases and J gave up 11 bases, with 19 bases separating them. For the CDR3, the DNA is TGTGCCAGCAGGGTGACTAGGATGGGTGAGCAGTACTTC. Translated: CASRVTRMGEQYF.

To note about this clonotype: The junction departs from germline at one end; a sequencing error may be responsible. This chain links TRBV7-2 with TRBJ2-5; unclear D gene. Germline assignment: CDR1 SGHTA and CDR2 FQGNSA. The CDR3 consists of 14 residues. DNA of the CDR3: TGTGTCAGCAGCCTCGGACCCACGGGAGAGACCCAGTACTTC. Its translation is CVSSLGPTGETQYF.

This clonotype was seen a handful of times. This chain uses TRBV7-9 with TRBJ2-3; 8 nucleotides align to TRBD2. The CDR3 consists of 14 residues. The V gene's germline CDR1 is SEHNR and CDR2 FQNEAQ (reference sequence). The V gene end was trimmed by 7 bases and the J gene end by 4 bases; junction bases not matched to a gene: 7. In DNA, the CDR3 is TGTGCCAGCACCTCAGCGGGGGCAGCAGATACGCAGTATTTT. Translated, it gives CASTSAGAADTQYF.

This chain connects TRBV6-6 to TRBJ1-2, with no clear D. V dropped 4 bases and J dropped 4 bases, with 7 bases sitting between them. Germline CDR1 reads MNHNY; CDR2 reads SVGAGI (reference sequence). The length of the CDR3 is 12 residues. The CDR3 region has the DNA TGTGCCAGCAGTTCCCAGAGCTATGGCTACACCTTC. Encoded protein: CASSSQSYGYTF.

This chain uses TRBV15 with TRBJ2-1, with D unresolved. Germline V gives CDR1 LNHNV, CDR2 YYDKDF (reference sequence). The CDR3 extends over 16 amino acids. V lost 0 bases to trimming and J lost 0 bases, with 9 bases between them. The CDR3 DNA reads TGTGCCACCAGCAGAGAATCGTTGAGCTCCTACAATGAGCAGTTCTTC. Protein product: CATSRESLSSYNEQFF.

This clonotype appeared a few times. The chain couples TRBV12-3 or TRBV12-4 to TRBJ2-7; no clear D gene. V dropped 6 bases and J dropped 6 bases, with 15 bases sitting between them. CDR3 length: 13 residues. For the CDR3, the DNA is TGTGCCAGCAGCCCGAATACTGCGGCCGAGCAGTACTTC. Encoded protein: CASSPNTAAEQYF.

This clonotype occurred a few times. The chain joins TRBV5-1 to TRBJ2-7; 12 nucleotides match TRBD2. The germline V gene has CDR1 SGHRS and CDR2 YFSETQ. The CDR3 has 16 residues. Trimming at V came to 2 bases and at J to 4 bases, leaving 7 bases not matched to a gene. The CDR3 protein is CASSLLLAGGVYEQYF. CDR3 DNA sequence: TGCGCCAGCAGCTTATTACTAGCGGGAGGCGTTTACGAGCAGTACTTC.

This clonotype came up many times. V and J are TRBV5-1 and TRBJ2-3, with D perhaps matching TRBD2 (6 bases). The V gene's germline CDR1 is SGHRS and CDR2 YFSETQ. This CDR3 has 15 residues. Trimming removed 7 bases at V and 0 bases at J, with 15 bases between. The DNA of the CDR3 is TGCGCCAGCGGCCCGGGACTCCCTAGCACAGATACGCAGTATTTT. This translates into CASGPGLPSTDTQYF.